Listed below are T cell receptor beta chains from one sample, sequenced in a study of T cells in localized non-small cell lung cancer. TCRdb's copy holds only in-frame clones and misses some; the assay was immunoSEQ multiplex PCR. Here the sample spans around 2,200 clones, roughly a quarter being singletons. The starting material was normal lung tissue next to the tumor, obtained before any cancer treatment. The origin of the receptors is a woman between 40 and 69 years old with stage I lung adenocarcinoma. CDR3s leave out the opening cysteine and the closing phenylalanine or tryptophan.

V gene	J gene	CDR3 protein
TRBV19	TRBJ1-1	ASSIGEFAEAF
TRBV19	TRBJ2-5	ASSITPAGTQY
TRBV18	TRBJ2-5	ASSPDRRSSLQETQY
TRBV11-3	TRBJ2-5	ASSLVAGGRETQY
TRBV9	TRBJ2-2	ASSRDGTGELF
TRBV6-8	TRBJ2-1	ASSYSKGFSGKGEQF
TRBV30	TRBJ1-4	AWRGYSNEKLF
TRBV11-3	TRBJ1-1	ASSPRGRGTEAF
TRBV19	TRBJ2-2	ATSAGANTGELF
TRBV5-1	TRBJ1-6	ASRRTGENSPLH
TRBV30	TRBJ2-7	AWGRDGEGEQY
TRBV19	TRBJ1-2	ASTLTGSNYGYT
TRBV11-3	TRBJ2-5	ASSFQGGGETQY
TRBV11-3	TRBJ2-3	ASSFSGVSTDTQY
TRBV6-8	TRBJ2-6	ASSYSVNSGANVLT
TRBV14	TRBJ2-3	ASSQSRNTDTQY
TRBV9	TRBJ2-7	ASNRDTYEQY
TRBV11-3	TRBJ2-3	ASSLETTPQDTQY
TRBV5-1	TRBJ2-5	ASSFIAYSRETQY
TRBV1	TRBJ2-3	TSPEPGGTDTQY
TRBV19	TRBJ1-1	ASSIVGVSEAF
TRBV5-1	TRBJ1-1	ASSSSGGNTEAF